This T cell receptor beta chain was profiled in a study of technical replicates of blood from several donors (dated by TCRdb to the late 2010s). The protocol used for the library was the immunoSEQ multiplex PCR assay. TCRdb carries this immuneACCESS record with in-frame sequences only. Its versions omit some clonotypes, under half of them owing to an unresolved V gene in the studies checked, with the rest unexplained. The sample includes roughly 68,000 clones, with 90% to 95% observed a single time. The ten top clones hold 4.7% of the sample. CDR3 length: 15 amino acids, cysteine to phenylalanine. The entry retains the CDR3 DNA only, 45 bases that are in frame from base 1. V is pared back by 4 bases and J by 5 bases, with 15 bases lying between the germline termini. The germline V gene gives CDR1 as SGHDT and CDR2 as YYEEEE. In regard to this clone: Its antigen specificity is not known. No base qualities exist here, and no much larger clone lies one base off it.

The sample taken for sequencing was PBMCs. This chain joins TRBV5-6 to TRBJ2-2; TRBD1 is a possible D gene, resting on 6 matching bases. The sequence came from a human donor in good health. Some clones in this sample may be carry-over from other donors' samples. Here is the DNA: TGTGCCAGCAGCAAGACAGGACCTCGAACCGGGGAGCTGTTTTTT. It is translated as CASSKTGPRTGELFF.